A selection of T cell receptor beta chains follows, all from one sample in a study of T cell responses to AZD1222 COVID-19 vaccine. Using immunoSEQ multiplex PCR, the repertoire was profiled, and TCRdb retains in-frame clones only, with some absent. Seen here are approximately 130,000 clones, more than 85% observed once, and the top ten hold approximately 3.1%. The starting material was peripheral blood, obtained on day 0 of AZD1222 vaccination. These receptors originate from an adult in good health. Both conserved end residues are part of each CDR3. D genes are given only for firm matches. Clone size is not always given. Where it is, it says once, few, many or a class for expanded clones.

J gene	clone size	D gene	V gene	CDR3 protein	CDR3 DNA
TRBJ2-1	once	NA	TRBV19	CASGLQGYEQFF	TGTGCCAGTGGCCTTCAGGGCTATGAGCAGTTCTTC
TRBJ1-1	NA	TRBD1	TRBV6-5	CASSFGTATSEAFF	TGTGCCAGCAGTTTCGGGACAGCGACCTCCGAAGCTTTCTTT
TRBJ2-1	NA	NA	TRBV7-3	CASSLNTGVRNEQFF	TGTGCCAGCAGCTTAAATACGGGAGTACGCAATGAGCAGTTCTTC
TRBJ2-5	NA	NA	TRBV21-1	CASSNLRTGIRETQYF	TGTGCCAGCAGCAATTTGAGGACAGGGATTAGGGAGACCCAGTACTTC
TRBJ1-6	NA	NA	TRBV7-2	CASSPSNSPLHF	TGTGCCAGCAGCCCGAGTAATTCACCCCTCCACTTT
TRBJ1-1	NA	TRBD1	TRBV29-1	CSSDRGRGYTEAFF	TGCAGCTCCGACCGCGGCAGGGGGTACACTGAAGCTTTCTTT
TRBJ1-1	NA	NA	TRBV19	CASSLDRVRSEAFF	TGTGCCAGTAGTTTGGATAGAGTTCGGTCTGAAGCTTTCTTT
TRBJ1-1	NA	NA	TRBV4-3	CASSQDLQGMLRDTEAFF	TGCGCCAGCAGCCAAGATCTCCAGGGGATGTTAAGGGACACTGAAGCTTTCTTT
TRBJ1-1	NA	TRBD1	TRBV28	CASSPDREGTEAFF	TGTGCCAGCAGTCCGGACAGGGAGGGCACTGAAGCTTTCTTT
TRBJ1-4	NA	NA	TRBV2	CASSELRTLGEKLFF	TGTGCCAGCAGTGAATTGAGGACCCTAGGTGAAAAACTGTTTTTT
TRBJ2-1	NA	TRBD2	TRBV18	CASSPPLGLAGKNEQFF	TGTGCCAGCTCACCACCGTTAGGACTAGCGGGAAAAAATGAGCAGTTCTTC
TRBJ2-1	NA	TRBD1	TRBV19	CASSIGLDRVAEQFF	TGTGCCAGTAGTATAGGCCTTGACAGGGTGGCTGAGCAGTTCTTC
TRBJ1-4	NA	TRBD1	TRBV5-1	CASSSGQGLEKLFF	TGCGCCAGCAGCTCGGGACAGGGTCTGGAAAAACTGTTTTTT
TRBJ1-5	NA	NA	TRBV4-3	CASSPFLSRGTGTQPQHF	TGCGCCAGCAGCCCTTTTCTAAGTAGGGGTACAGGGACTCAGCCCCAGCATTTT
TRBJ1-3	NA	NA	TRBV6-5	CASSVGISSGNTIYF	TGTGCCAGCAGCGTAGGGATTTCCTCTGGAAACACCATATATTTT
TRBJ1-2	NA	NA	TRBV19	CASLTNYGYTF	TGTGCCAGTTTGACGAACTATGGCTACACCTTC
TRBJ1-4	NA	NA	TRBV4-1	CASSVSATNEKLFF	TGCGCCAGCAGCGTGAGTGCAACTAATGAAAAACTGTTTTTT
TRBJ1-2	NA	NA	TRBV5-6	CASSLPGNYGYTF	TGTGCCAGCAGCTTACCAGGGAACTATGGCTACACCTTC
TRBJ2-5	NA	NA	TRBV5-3	CARSPGETQYF	TGTGCCAGAAGTCCAGGGGAGACCCAGTACTTC
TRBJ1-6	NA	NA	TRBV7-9	CASSSRVGLNSPLHF	TGTGCCAGCAGTTCCCGGGTCGGTCTCAATTCACCCCTCCACTTT
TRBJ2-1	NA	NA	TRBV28	CASSISPPGAYNEQFF	TGTGCCAGCAGTATCAGCCCGCCGGGAGCCTACAATGAGCAGTTCTTC
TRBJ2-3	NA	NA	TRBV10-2	CASSDRGLLGDTQYF	TGCGCCAGCAGTGATCGGGGCCTCCTTGGAGATACGCAGTATTTT
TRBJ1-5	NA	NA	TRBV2	CASSVQGRGQPQHF	TGTGCCAGCAGTGTACAGGGTCGGGGTCAGCCCCAGCATTTT
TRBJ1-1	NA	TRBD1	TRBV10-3	CAISRTGENTEAFF	TGTGCCATCAGCCGGACAGGGGAGAACACTGAAGCTTTCTTT
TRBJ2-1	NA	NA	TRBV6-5	CASRLSGFNEQFF	TGTGCCAGCAGGCTTTCAGGGTTTAATGAGCAGTTCTTC
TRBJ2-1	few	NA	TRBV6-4	CASSDSDYNEQFF	TGTGCCAGCAGTGACTCGGACTACAATGAGCAGTTCTTC